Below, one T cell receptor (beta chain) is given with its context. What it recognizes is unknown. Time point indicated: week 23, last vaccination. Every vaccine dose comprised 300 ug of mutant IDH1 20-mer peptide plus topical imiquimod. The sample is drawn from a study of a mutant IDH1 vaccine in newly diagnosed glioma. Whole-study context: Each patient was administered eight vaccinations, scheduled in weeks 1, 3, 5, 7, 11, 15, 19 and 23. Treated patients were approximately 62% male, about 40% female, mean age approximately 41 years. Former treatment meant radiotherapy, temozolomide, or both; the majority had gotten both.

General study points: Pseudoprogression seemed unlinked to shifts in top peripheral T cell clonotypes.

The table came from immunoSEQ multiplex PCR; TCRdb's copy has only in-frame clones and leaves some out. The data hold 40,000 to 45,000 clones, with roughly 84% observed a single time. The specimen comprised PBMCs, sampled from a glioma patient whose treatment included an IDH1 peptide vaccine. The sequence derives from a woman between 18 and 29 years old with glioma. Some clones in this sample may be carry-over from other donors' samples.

CDR3 in amino acids: CATSRHPPRGRDEKLFF. CDR3 sequence (DNA): TGTGCCACCAGCAGACACCCCCCCAGGGGAAGAGATGAAAAACTGTTTTTT. The chain combines TRBV15 with TRBJ1-4; TRBD1 is a possible D gene (6 bases). CDR3 size: 17 residues. V was clipped by 2 bases and J by 6 bases, with 19 bases between them. In germline, CDR1 is LNHNV, CDR2 YYDKDF (reference sequence).